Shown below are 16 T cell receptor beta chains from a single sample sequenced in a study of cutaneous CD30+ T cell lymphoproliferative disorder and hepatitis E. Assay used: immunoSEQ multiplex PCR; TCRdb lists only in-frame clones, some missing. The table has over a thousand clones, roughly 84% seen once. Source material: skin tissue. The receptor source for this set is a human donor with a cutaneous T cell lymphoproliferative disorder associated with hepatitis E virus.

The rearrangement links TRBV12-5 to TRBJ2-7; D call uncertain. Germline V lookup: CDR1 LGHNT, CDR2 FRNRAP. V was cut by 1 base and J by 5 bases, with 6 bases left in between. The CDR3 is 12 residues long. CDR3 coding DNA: TGTGCTAGTGGTTTGGGGATAAACGAGCAGTACTTC. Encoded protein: CASGLGINEQYF.

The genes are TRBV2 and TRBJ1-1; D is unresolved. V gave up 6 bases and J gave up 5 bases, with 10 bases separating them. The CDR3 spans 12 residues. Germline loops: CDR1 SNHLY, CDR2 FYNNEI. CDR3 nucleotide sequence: TGTGCCAGCAGGCGGCAACTGACTGAAGCTTTCTTT. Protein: CASRRQLTEAFF.

The CDR3 sequence is CASSVRGGPSPSDTQYF. The CDR3 DNA is TGTGCCAGCAGTGTACGAGGGGGTCCCTCACCCTCAGATACGCAGTATTTT. The chain combines TRBV2 with TRBJ2-3, with D possibly TRBD1 on 6 matching bases. In germline, CDR1 is SNHLY, CDR2 FYNNEI. The CDR3 spans 17 residues. V gave up 4 bases and J gave up 4 bases, with 21 bases separating them.

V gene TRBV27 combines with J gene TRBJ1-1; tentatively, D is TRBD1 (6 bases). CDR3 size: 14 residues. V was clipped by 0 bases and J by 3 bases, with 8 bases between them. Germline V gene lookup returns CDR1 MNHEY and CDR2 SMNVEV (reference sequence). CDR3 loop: CASSLSSGDTEAFF. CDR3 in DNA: TGTGCCAGCAGTTTATCGTCAGGGGACACTGAAGCTTTCTTT.

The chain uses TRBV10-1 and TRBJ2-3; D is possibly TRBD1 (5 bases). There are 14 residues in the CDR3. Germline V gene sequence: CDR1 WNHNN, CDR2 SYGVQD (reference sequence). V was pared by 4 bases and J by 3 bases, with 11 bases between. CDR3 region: CASSGQAGTDTQYF. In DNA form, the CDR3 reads TGCGCCAGCAGTGGGCAGGCAGGGACAGATACGCAGTATTTT.

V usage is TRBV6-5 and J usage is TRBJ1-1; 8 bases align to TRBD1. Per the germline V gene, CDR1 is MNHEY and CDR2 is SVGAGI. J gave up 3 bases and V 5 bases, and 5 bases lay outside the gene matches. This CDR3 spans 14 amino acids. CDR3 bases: TGTGCCAGCAGTACAGGGGGGGGCCACACTGAAGCTTTCTTT. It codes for CASSTGGGHTEAFF.

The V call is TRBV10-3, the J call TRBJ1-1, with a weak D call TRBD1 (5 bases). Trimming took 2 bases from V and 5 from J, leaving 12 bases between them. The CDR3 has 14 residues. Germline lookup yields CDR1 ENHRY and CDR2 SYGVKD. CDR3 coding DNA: TGTGCCATCAGTGAGACGGGGCCTGAGACTGAAGCTTTCTTT. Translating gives CAISETGPETEAFF.

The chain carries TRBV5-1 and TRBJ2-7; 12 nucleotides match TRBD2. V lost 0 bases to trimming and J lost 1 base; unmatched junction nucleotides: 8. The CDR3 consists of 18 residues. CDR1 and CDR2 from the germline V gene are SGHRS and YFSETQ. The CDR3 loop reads CASSLERPGTSGSYEQYF. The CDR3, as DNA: TGCGCCAGCAGCTTGGAACGGCCCGGGACTAGCGGGTCCTACGAGCAGTACTTC.

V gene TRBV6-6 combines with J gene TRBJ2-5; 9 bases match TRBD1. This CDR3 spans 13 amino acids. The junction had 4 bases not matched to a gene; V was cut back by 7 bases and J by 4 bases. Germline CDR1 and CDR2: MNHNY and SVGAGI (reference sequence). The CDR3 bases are TGTGCCAGCAAGGACAGGGGTCTAGAGACCCAGTACTTC. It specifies CASKDRGLETQYF.

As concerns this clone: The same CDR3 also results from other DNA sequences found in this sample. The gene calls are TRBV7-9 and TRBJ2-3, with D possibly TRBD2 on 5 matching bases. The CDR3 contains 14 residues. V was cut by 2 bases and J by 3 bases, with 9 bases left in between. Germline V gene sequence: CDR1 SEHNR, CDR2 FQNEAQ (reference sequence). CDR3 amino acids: CASSLIRDTDTQYF. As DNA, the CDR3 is TGTGCCAGCAGCTTAATCCGGGATACAGATACGCAGTATTTT.

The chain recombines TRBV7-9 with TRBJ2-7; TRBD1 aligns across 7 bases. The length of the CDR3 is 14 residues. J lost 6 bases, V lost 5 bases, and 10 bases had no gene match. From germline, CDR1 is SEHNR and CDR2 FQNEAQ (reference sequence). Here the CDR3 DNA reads TGTGCCAGCAGCCTGACCGGGACAGCCACCGAGCAGTACTTC. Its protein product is CASSLTGTATEQYF.

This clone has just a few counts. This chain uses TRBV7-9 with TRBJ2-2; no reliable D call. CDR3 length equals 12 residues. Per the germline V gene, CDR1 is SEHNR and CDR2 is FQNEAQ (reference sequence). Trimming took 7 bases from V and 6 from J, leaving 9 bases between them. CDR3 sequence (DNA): TGTGCCAGCATAGGTGACGCCGGGGAGCTGTTTTTT. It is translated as CASIGDAGELFF.

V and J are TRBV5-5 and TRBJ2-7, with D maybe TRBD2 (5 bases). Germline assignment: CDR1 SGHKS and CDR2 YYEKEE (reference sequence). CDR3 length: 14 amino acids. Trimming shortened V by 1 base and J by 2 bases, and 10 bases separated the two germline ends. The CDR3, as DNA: TGTGCCAGCAGCTTGTACGGGGAAACCTACGAGCAGTACTTC. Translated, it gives CASSLYGETYEQYF.

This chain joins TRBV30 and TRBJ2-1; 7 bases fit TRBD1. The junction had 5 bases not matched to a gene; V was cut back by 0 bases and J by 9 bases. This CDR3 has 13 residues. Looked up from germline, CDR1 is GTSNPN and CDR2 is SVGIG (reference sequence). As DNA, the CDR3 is TGTGCCTGGAGTGTAGGGTCAGGGGGTGAGCAGTTCTTC. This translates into CAWSVGSGGEQFF.

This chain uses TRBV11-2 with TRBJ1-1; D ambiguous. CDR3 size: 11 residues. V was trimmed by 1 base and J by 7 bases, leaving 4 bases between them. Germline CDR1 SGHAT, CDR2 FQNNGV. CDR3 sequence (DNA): TGTGCCAGCAGCTTAGTCCATGAAGCTTTCTTT. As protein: CASSLVHEAFF.

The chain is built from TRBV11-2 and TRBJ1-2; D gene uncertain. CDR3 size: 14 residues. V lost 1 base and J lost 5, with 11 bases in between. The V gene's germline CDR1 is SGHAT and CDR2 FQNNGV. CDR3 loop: CASSLGGTVYGYTF. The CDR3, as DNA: TGTGCCAGCAGCTTAGGGGGAACAGTATATGGCTACACCTTC.